This record concerns one T cell receptor (beta chain) sequence. The data were taken from a study of T cell changes during pregnancy in multiple sclerosis. V lost 4 bases and J lost 3; bases outside the gene matches: 16. Germline V CDR1 and CDR2: SGHRS, YFSETQ. This CDR3 spans 17 amino acids. TCRdb's copy holds only in-frame clones and misses some; the assay was immunoSEQ multiplex PCR. Of tens of thousands of clones listed, about 90% are singletons. The sample consisted of CD4+ T cells from peripheral blood mononuclear cells, taken in the first trimester of pregnancy. The TCR originated in a female donor with multiple sclerosis, enrolled in a pregnancy study. The rearrangement joins TRBV5-1 to TRBJ2-7; 7 nucleotides align to TRBD1. The CDR3 DNA reads as TGCGCCAGCAGCCCCTTAGTAACTCAGGGGGTTAGCTACGAGCAGTACTTC. Its protein is CASSPLVTQGVSYEQYF.